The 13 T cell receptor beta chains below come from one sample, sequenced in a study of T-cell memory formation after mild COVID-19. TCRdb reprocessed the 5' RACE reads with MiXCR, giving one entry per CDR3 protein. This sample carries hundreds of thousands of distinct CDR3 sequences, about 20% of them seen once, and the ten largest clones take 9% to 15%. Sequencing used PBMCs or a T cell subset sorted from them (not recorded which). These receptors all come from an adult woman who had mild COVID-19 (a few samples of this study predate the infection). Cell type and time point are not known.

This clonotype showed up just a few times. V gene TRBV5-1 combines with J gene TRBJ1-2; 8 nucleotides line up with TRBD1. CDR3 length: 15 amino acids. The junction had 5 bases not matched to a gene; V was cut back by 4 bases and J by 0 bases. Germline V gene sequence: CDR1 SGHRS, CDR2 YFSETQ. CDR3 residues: CASSMTGASNYGYTF. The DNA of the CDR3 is TGCGCCAGCAGCATGACAGGGGCCTCTAACTATGGCTACACCTTC.

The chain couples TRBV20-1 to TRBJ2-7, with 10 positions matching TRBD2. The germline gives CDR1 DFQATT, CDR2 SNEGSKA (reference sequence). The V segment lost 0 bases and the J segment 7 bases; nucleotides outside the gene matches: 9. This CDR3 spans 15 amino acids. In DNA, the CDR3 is TGCAGTGCTAGAGATTCGGCTAGCGGGAGTAATGAGCAGTACTTC. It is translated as CSARDSASGSNEQYF.

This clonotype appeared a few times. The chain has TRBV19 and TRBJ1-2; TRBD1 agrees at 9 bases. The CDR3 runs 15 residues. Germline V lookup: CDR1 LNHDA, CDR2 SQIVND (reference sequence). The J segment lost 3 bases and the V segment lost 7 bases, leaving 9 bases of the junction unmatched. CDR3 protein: CASTSGTGSHYGYTF. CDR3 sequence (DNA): TGTGCCAGTACCTCCGGGACAGGGAGCCACTATGGCTACACCTTC.

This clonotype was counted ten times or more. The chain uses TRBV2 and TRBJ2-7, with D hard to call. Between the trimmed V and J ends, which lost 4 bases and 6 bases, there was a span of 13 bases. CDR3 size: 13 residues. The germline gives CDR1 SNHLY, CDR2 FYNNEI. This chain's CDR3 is CASSARPLGEQYF. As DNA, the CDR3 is TGTGCCAGCAGTGCTAGACCCCTCGGCGAGCAGTACTTC.

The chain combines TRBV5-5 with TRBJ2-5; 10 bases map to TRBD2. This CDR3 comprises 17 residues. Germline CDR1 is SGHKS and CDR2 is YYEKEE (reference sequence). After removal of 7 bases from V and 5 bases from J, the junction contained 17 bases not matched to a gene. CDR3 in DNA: TGTGCCAGCGCGATCGCTCTAGCGGGGGCCGGCATGGAGACCCAGTACTTC. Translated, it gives CASAIALAGAGMETQYF.

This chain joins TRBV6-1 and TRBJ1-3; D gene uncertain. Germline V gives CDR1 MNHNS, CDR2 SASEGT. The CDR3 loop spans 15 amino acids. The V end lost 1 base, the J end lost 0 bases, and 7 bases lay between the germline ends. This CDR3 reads CASSEGPASGNTIYF. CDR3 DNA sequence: TGTGCCAGCAGTGAAGGTCCGGCCTCTGGAAACACCATATATTTT.

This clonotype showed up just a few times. The CDR3 DNA reads as TGCAGCGTTGCGGGACACTCCTACGAGCAGTACTTC. This gives the protein CSVAGHSYEQYF. This chain joins TRBV29-1 and TRBJ2-7, with D possibly being TRBD1 (6 bases). There are 12 residues in the CDR3. The V gene lost 4 bases and the J gene lost 0 bases, with 7 bases spanning the gap. Looked up from germline, CDR1 is SQVTM and CDR2 is ANQGSEA.

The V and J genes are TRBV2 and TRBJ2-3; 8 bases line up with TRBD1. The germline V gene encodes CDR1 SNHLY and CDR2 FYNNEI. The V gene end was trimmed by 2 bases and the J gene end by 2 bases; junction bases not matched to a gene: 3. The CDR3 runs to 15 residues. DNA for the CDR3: TGTGCCAGCAGTGAACAGGGGGCGAACACAGATACGCAGTATTTT. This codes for CASSEQGANTDTQYF.

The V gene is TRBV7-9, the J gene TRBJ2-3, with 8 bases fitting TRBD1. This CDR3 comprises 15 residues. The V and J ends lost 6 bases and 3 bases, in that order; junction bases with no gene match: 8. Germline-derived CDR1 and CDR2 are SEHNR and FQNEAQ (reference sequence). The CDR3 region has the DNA TGTGCCAGCAGATATACCGGGACAGGTACAGATACGCAGTATTTT. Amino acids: CASRYTGTGTDTQYF.

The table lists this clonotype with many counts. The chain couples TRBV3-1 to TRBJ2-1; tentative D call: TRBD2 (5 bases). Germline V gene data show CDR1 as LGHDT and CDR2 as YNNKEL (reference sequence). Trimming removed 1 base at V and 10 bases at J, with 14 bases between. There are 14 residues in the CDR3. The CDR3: CASSQGRHSREQFF. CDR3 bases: TGTGCCAGCAGCCAAGGGAGGCACAGTCGGGAGCAGTTCTTC.

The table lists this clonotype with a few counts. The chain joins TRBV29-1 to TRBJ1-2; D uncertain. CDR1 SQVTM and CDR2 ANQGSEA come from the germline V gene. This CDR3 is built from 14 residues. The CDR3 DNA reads TGCAGTTACTTCACCCCCGGGATTAACTATGGCTACACCTTC. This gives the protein CSYFTPGINYGYTF.

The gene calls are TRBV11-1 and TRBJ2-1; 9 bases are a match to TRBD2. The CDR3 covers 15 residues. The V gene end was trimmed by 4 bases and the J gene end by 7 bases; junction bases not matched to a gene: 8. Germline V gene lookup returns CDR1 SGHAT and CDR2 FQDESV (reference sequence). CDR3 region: CASSSRSGSLNEQFF. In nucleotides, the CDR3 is TGTGCCAGCAGCTCGCGTAGCGGGAGTCTTAATGAGCAGTTCTTC.

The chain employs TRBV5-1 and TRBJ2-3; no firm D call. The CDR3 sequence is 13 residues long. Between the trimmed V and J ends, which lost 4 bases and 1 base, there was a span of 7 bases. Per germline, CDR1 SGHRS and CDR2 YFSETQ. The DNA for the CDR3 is TGCGCCAGCAGCGTTCAGGGCACAGATACGCAGTATTTT. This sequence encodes CASSVQGTDTQYF.